The sequence of this T cell receptor (beta chain) was determined in a study of neurological immune-mediated disorders. Study-level points and caveats: Expanded clones shared no CDR3 amino acid sequences across subjects, suggesting private repertoires in all groups.

cDNA synthesis was performed by 5'RACE with 10-nucleotide random UMIs. TCRdb analysed the 5' RACE reads with MiXCR anew, one entry per CDR3 protein. This sample yields around 70,000 distinct CDR3 sequences, of which 4% to 6% are seen a single time; less than 8% belongs to the top ten. This clonotype has just a few counts. What it recognizes is unknown. A much larger clone sits a single nucleotide away, making a read error possible. Germline-derived CDR1 and CDR2 are DFQATT and SNEGSKA (reference sequence). V gave up 6 bases and J gave up 8 bases; unmatched junction bases: 10. This CDR3 comprises 13 residues.

This chain joins TRBV20-1 and TRBJ2-1; 7 bases match TRBD2. The sample was PBMCs. The clonotype comes from a man aged 18 to 30 with multiple sclerosis. The CDR3 reads CSAGLVGGYEQFF. The CDR3 region has the DNA TGCAGTGCCGGACTAGTGGGAGGATATGAGCAGTTCTTC.